The 16 T cell receptor beta chains below all came from one sample that was sequenced in a study of blood T cell repertoires in COVID-19. The table came from immunoSEQ multiplex PCR; TCRdb's copy has only in-frame clones and leaves some out. The sample consists of about 82,000 clones, about 80% of them appearing once. The specimen sequenced was peripheral blood. These receptors came from a woman between 35 and 50 years old with active or convalescent COVID-19.

Written as DNA, the CDR3 is TGTGCCAGCAGCCCCGGGGGGACCTCTGGGGCCAACGTCCTGACTTTC. Amino acids: CASSPGGTSGANVLTF. The chain joins TRBV3-1 (or the pseudogene TRBV3-2) to TRBJ2-6; 7 nucleotides align to TRBD2. V dropped 4 bases and J dropped 0; count of bases not matched to a gene: 3. The CDR3 runs to 16 residues. Per germline, CDR1 LGHDT and CDR2 YNNKEL (reference sequence).

The chain joins TRBV5-4 to TRBJ2-2, with TRBD1 identical over 7 bases. V trimming: 4 bases; J trimming: 4 bases; junction bases outside the gene matches: 7. The CDR3 length is 15 residues. Germline CDR1 is SGHNT and CDR2 is YYREEE (reference sequence). DNA for the CDR3: TGTGCCAGCAGCCGGGACAGCTCCGGCACCGGGGAGCTGTTTTTT. It specifies CASSRDSSGTGELFF. The full variable domain, with the rest looked up from reference TRBV5-4 and TRBJ2-2, is ETGVTQSPTHLIKTRGQQVTLRCSSQSGHNTVSWYQQALGQGPQFIFQYYREEENGRGNFPPRFSGLQFPNYSSELNVNALELDDSALYLCASSRDSSGTGELFFGEGSRLTVL.

The rearrangement joins TRBV28 to TRBJ2-5; the D gene is possibly TRBD2 (6 bases). The ends were cut back, 2 bases at V and 9 bases at J, with 16 bases in the middle. This CDR3 is 14 amino acids long. CDR1 MDHEN and CDR2 SYDVKM come from the germline V gene. CDR3 residues: CASSLMGAPGAQYF. The CDR3 nucleotides read TGTGCCAGCAGTTTAATGGGAGCGCCGGGGGCCCAGTACTTC.

The chain is built from TRBV18 and TRBJ1-1; D unresolved. V was clipped by 4 bases and J by 2 bases, with 8 bases between them. The germline V gene encodes CDR1 KGHSH and CDR2 LQKENI. The CDR3 totals 13 residues. The CDR3 DNA follows: TGTGCCAGCTCACAGGAGATTAACACTGAAGCTTTCTTT. Translating it yields CASSQEINTEAFF.

V is TRBV11-3 and J is TRBJ2-1; perhaps TRBD1 as D (6 bases). The CDR3 extends over 15 amino acids. CDR1 and CDR2 from the germline V gene are SGHNT and YENEEA. V lost 5 bases and J lost 2, with 13 bases in between. This CDR3 is CASSPTGSPYNEQFF. The CDR3 DNA reads TGTGCCAGCAGCCCAACAGGGTCCCCCTACAATGAGCAGTTCTTC.

This clone was recorded once. V usage is TRBV7-2 and J usage is TRBJ2-3; TRBD2 matches 11 bases. Germline trimming cut 7 bases from V and 2 bases from J; bases unmatched to any gene: 8. The CDR3 is made up of 16 amino acids. The germline V gene has CDR1 SGHTA and CDR2 FQGNSA. The CDR3 reads CASTRLAGMLTDTQYF. Here the CDR3 DNA reads TGTGCCAGCACAAGACTAGCGGGAATGCTCACAGATACGCAGTATTTT. Together with reference TRBV7-2 and TRBJ2-3, the CDR3 gives the full variable domain: GAGVSQSPSNKVTEKGKDVELRCDPISGHTALYWYRQSLGQGLEFLIYFQGNSAPDKSGLPSDRFSAERTGGSVSTLTIQRTQQEDSAVYLCASTRLAGMLTDTQYFGPGTRLTVL.

This chain connects TRBV7-2 to TRBJ1-4; 7 bases map to TRBD1. With V trimmed by 3 bases and J by 6 bases, 4 bases remained unmatched. CDR3 length: 14 residues. CDR1 is SGHTA and CDR2 is FQGNSA in the germline V gene. The CDR3 region has the DNA TGTGCCAGCAGCTTCGACAGGGCCCATGAAAAACTGTTTTTT. Its translation is CASSFDRAHEKLFF.

This chain links TRBV7-8 with TRBJ1-5, with D maybe TRBD1 (6 bases). Germline CDR1 SGHVS, CDR2 FQNEAQ. This CDR3 is 16 amino acids long. V lost 0 bases to trimming and J lost 9 bases, with 18 bases between them. CDR3 DNA sequence: TGTGCCAGCAGCTTAGCGGGACAACTAAATTCCGGGCCCCAGCATTTT. Its translation is CASSLAGQLNSGPQHF.

The rearrangement uses TRBV7-9 and TRBJ2-2; TRBD1 agrees at 7 bases. V was pared by 4 bases and J by 4 bases, with 15 bases of the junction left unmatched. There are 18 residues in the CDR3. Looked up from germline, CDR1 is SEHNR and CDR2 is FQNEAQ (reference sequence). The CDR3 reads CASSSNWYRGPVTGELFF. The CDR3 nucleotides are TGTGCCAGCAGCTCAAACTGGTACAGGGGCCCGGTCACCGGGGAGCTGTTTTTT.

This chain connects TRBV15 to TRBJ2-7; tentatively, D is TRBD1 (5 bases). CDR3 size: 16 residues. CDR1 is LNHNV, CDR2 YYDKDF, per germline (reference sequence). Trimming took off 0 bases at V and 3 bases at J, with 15 bases between the two ends. Written as DNA, the CDR3 is TGTGCCACCAGCAGAGATTGGGGCTTTTTGGGCTACGAGCAGTACTTC. Translating it yields CATSRDWGFLGYEQYF.

V gene TRBV7-8 combines with J gene TRBJ2-3; 10 bases agree with TRBD2. This CDR3 comprises 18 residues. The J segment lost 3 bases and the V segment lost 4 bases, leaving 13 bases of the junction unmatched. CDR1 SGHVS and CDR2 FQNEAQ come from the germline V gene. CDR3 DNA: TGTGCCAGCAGCTCAGGCATCCTAGCGGGAGTGTCTACAGATACGCAGTATTTT. Amino acids: CASSSGILAGVSTDTQYF.

The gene calls are TRBV5-6 and TRBJ2-3; 8 nucleotides line up with TRBD2. The V gene's germline CDR1 is SGHDT and CDR2 YYEEEE. V lost 1 base to trimming and J lost 5 bases; unmatched junction nucleotides: 6. The CDR3 length is 15 residues. CDR3 in DNA: TGTGCCAGCAGCTTGTTGCGGGGGGCGGAAGATACGCAGTATTTT. Translating it yields CASSLLRGAEDTQYF.

The CDR3 sequence is CASSRRDTGSYNEQFF. CDR3 coding DNA: TGTGCCAGCAGCCGTCGGGACACCGGCTCCTACAATGAGCAGTTCTTC. The chain has TRBV4-2 and TRBJ2-1; possibly TRBD1 for D (6 bases). There are 16 residues in the CDR3. Germline values: CDR1 LGHNA, CDR2 YNFKEQ. Deletions cut 4 bases from V and 0 bases from J, with 13 bases between.

The V gene is TRBV5-1, the J gene TRBJ1-2; D ambiguous. The CDR3 has 15 amino acids. V dropped 0 bases and J dropped 1 base, with 10 bases sitting between them. Germline values: CDR1 SGHRS, CDR2 YFSETQ. This CDR3 is CASSLGNSVNYGYTF. The CDR3 DNA sequence: TGCGCCAGCAGCTTGGGCAACTCTGTTAACTATGGCTACACCTTC.

This rearrangement joins TRBV4-3 to TRBJ1-1, with 7 bases fitting TRBD1. Germline values: CDR1 LGHNA, CDR2 YSLEER. V shed 4 bases, J shed 8 bases, and the junction held 10 bases outside the gene matches. This CDR3 is built from 14 residues. This chain's CDR3 is CASSLLDRVGEAFF. CDR3 DNA sequence: TGCGCCAGCAGCCTGCTCGACAGGGTCGGGGAAGCTTTCTTT.

J is TRBJ1-3 and V is TRBV6-5, with D uncertain. The CDR3 contains 11 residues. In germline, CDR1 is MNHEY, CDR2 SVGAGI. V was pared by 2 bases and J by 9 bases, with 5 bases between. The CDR3 nucleotides read TGTGCCAGCAGTTACCGAGGCACCATATATTTT. Its translation is CASSYRGTIYF.